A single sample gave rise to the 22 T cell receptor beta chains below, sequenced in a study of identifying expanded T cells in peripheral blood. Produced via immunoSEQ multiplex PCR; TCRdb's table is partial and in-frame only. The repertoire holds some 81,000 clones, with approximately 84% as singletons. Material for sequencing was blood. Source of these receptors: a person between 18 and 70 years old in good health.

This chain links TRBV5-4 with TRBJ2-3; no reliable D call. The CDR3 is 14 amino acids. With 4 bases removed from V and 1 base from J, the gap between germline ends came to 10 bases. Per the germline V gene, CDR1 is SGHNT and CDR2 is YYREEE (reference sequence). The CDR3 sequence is CASSPSAGTDTQYF. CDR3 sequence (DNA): TGTGCCAGCAGCCCCTCCGCGGGCACAGATACGCAGTATTTT.

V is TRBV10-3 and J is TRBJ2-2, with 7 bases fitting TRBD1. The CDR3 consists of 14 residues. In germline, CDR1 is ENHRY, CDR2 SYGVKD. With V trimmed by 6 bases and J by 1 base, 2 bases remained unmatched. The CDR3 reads CAIRGQLNTGELFF. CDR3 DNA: TGTGCCATCAGGGGACAGTTGAACACCGGGGAGCTGTTTTTT.

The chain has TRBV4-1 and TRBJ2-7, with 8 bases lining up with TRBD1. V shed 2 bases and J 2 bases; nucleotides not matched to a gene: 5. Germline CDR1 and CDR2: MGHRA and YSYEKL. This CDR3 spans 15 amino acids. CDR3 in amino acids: CASSQPGQAPYEQYF. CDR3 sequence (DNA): TGCGCCAGCAGCCAACCGGGACAGGCTCCCTACGAGCAGTACTTC.

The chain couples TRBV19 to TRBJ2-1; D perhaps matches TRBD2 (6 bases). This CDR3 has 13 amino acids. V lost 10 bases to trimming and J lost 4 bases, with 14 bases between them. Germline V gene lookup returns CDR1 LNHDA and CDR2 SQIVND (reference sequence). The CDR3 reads CATSSGLYNEQFF. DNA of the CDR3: TGTGCCACCTCCTCGGGACTTTACAATGAGCAGTTCTTC.

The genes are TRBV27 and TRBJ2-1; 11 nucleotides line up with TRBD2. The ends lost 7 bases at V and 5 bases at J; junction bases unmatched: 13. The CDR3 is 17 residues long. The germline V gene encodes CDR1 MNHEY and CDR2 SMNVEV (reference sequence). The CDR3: CASKTILAGGSHNEQFF. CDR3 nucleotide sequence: TGTGCCAGCAAAACGATCTTAGCGGGAGGGTCGCACAATGAGCAGTTCTTC.

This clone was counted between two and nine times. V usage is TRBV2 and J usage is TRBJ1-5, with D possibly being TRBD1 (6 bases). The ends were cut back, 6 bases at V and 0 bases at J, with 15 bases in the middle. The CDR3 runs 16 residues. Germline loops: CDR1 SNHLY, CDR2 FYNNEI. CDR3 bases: TGTGCCAGCAGGGATCCCGGGACACCTAGCAATCAGCCCCAGCATTTT. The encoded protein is CASRDPGTPSNQPQHF.

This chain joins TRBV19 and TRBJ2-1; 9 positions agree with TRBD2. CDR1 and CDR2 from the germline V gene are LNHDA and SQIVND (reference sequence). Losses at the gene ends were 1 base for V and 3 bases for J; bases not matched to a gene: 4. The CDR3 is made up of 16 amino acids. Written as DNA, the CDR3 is TGTGCCAGTAGTATAGGGCTAGCGGGGTACTACAATGAGCAGTTCTTC. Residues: CASSIGLAGYYNEQFF.

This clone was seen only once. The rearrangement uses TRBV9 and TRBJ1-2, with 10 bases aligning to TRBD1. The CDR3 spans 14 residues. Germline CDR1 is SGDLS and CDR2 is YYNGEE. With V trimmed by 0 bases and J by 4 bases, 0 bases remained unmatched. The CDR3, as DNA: TGTGCCAGCAGCGTAGGGGACAGGGGCTATGGCTACACCTTC. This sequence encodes CASSVGDRGYGYTF.

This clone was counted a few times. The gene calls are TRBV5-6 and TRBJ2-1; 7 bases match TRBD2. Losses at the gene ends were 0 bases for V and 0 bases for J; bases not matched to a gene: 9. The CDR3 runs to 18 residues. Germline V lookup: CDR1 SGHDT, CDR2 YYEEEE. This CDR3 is CASSLEGASGSSYNEQFF. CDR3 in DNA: TGTGCCAGCAGCTTGGAAGGAGCTAGCGGCAGCTCCTACAATGAGCAGTTCTTC.

Here the CDR3 reads CASSLGQGAIQPQHF. For the CDR3, the DNA is TGTGCCAGCAGCTTAGGCCAGGGGGCCATTCAGCCCCAGCATTTT. The V gene is TRBV7-9, the J gene TRBJ1-5; the match to TRBD1 covers 8 bases. After removal of 1 base from V and 6 bases from J, the junction contained 5 bases not matched to a gene. CDR3 size: 15 residues. Germline V gene sequence: CDR1 SEHNR, CDR2 FQNEAQ (reference sequence).

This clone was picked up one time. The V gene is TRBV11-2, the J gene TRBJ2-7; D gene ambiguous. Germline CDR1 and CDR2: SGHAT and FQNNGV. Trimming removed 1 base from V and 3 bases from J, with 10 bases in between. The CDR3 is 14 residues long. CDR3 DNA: TGTGCCAGCAGCTTAGGTGAGGCGGTCTACGAGCAGTACTTC. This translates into CASSLGEAVYEQYF.

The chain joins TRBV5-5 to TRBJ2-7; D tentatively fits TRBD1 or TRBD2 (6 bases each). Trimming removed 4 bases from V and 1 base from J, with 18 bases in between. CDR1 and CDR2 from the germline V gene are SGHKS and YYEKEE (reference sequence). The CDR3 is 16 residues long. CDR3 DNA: TGTGCCAGCAGCGCCCGACAGGCGGGGTTTTCCTACGAGCAGTACTTC. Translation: CASSARQAGFSYEQYF.

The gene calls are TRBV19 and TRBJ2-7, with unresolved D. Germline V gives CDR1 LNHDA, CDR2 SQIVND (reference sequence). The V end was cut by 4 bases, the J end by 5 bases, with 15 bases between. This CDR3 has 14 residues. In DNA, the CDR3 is TGTGCCAGTAGTACCTTACCAGGCTCGGACGAGCAGTACTTC. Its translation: CASSTLPGSDEQYF.

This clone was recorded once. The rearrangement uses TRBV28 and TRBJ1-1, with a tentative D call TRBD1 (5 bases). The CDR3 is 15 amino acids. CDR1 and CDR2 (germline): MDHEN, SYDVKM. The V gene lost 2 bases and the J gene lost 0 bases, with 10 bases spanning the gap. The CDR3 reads CASSLPTAMNTEAFF. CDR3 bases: TGTGCCAGCAGTTTACCGACAGCGATGAACACTGAAGCTTTCTTT.

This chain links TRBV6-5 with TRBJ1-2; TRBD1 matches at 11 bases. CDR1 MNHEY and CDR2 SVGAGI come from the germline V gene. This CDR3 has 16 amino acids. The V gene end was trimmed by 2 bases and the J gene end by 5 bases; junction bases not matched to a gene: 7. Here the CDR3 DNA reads TGTGCCAGCAGTTACCTTCGGACAGGGGGCGGGTATGGCTACACCTTC. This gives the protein CASSYLRTGGGYGYTF.

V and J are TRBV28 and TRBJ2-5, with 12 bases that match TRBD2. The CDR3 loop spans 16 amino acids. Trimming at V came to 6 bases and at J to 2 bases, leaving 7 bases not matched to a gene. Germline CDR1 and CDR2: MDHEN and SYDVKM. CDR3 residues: CASSRLAGDLQETQYF. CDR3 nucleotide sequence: TGTGCCAGCAGCAGACTAGCGGGAGACCTGCAAGAGACCCAGTACTTC.

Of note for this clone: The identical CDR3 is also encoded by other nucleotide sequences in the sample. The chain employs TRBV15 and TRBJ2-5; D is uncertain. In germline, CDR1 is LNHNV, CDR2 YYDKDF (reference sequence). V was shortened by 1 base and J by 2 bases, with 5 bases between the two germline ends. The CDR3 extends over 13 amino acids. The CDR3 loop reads CATSRGQQETQYF. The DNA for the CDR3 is TGTGCCACCAGCAGAGGTCAACAAGAGACCCAGTACTTC.

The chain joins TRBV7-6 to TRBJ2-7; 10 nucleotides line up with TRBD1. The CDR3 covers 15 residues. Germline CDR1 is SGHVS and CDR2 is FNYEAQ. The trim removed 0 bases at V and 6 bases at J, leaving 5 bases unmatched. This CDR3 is CASSLAGTGAGEQYF. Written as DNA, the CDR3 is TGTGCCAGCAGCTTAGCGGGGACAGGGGCCGGCGAGCAGTACTTC.

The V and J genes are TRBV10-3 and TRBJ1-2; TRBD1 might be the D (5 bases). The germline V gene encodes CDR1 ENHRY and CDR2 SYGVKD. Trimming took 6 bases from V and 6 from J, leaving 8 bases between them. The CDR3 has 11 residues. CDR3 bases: TGTGCCATCAGGGGGGAGGATGGCTACACCTTC. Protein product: CAIRGEDGYTF.

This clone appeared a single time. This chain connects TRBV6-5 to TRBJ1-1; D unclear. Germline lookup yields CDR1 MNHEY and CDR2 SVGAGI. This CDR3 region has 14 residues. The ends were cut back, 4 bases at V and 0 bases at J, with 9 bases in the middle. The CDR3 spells CASSFDTMNTEAFF. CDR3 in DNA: TGTGCCAGCAGTTTCGACACAATGAACACTGAAGCTTTCTTT.

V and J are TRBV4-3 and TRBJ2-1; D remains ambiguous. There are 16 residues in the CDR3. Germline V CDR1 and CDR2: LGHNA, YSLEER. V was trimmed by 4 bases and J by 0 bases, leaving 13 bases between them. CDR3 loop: CASSRIRAISYNEQFF. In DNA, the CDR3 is TGCGCCAGCAGCCGGATAAGAGCTATCTCCTACAATGAGCAGTTCTTC.

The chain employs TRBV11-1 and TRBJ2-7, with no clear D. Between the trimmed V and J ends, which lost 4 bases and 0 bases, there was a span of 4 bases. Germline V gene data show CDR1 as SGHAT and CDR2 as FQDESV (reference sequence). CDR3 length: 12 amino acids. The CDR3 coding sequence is TGTGCCAGCAGCTCTGACTCCTACGAGCAGTACTTC. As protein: CASSSDSYEQYF.